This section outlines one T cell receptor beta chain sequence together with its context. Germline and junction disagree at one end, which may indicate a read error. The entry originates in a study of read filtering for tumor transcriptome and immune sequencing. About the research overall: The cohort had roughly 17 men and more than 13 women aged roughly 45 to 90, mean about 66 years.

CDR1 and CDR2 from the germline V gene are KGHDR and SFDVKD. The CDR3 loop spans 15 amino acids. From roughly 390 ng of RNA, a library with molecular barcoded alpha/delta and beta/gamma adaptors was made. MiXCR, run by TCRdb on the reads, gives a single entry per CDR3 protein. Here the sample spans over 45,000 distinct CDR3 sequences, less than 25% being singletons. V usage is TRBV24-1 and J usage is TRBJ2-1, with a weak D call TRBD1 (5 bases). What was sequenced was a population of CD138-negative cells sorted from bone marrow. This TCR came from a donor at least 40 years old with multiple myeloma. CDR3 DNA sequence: TGTGCCGCCAGTGAAGCAGGGCAGGATCACAATGAGCAGTTCTTC. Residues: CAASEAGQDHNEQFF.